Shown below are 14 T cell receptor beta chains from a single sample sequenced in a study of graft-versus-host responses after intestinal transplantation. Measured with immunoSEQ multiplex PCR; TCRdb has only the in-frame clones, and not every one. The sample yields 15,000 to 20,000 clones, about 80% seen once. Graft material was processed, releasing intraepithelial and lamina propria lymphocytes. The sequenced sample was ileum tissue, obtained approximately 97 days after intestinal transplant. The receptors were gathered from a human patient who received an intestinal transplant, so some T cells may come from the graft donor.

Only a few counts were recorded for this clone. The chain uses TRBV6-5 and TRBJ1-5, with D unclear. This CDR3 region has 15 residues. V was cut by 2 bases and J by 7 bases, with 15 bases left in between. The germline CDR1 and CDR2 sequences are MNHEY and SVGAGI. CDR3 DNA sequence: TGTGCCAGCAGTTACAACTCGGGGAAGGGCCAGCCCCAGCATTTT. Amino acid sequence: CASSYNSGKGQPQHF.

The chain links TRBV4-3 to TRBJ2-4, with D possibly being TRBD2 (6 bases). The CDR3 sequence is 17 residues long. Germline CDR1 and CDR2: LGHNA and YSLEER. Trimming took 1 base from V and 1 from J, leaving 14 bases between them. This CDR3 reads CASSQAYGGLAKNIQYF. DNA of the CDR3: TGCGCCAGCAGCCAAGCCTATGGGGGACTCGCCAAAAACATTCAGTACTTC.

The chain is built from TRBV9 and TRBJ2-3, with a tentative D call TRBD2 (6 bases). This CDR3 region has 15 residues. The V end was cut by 2 bases, the J end by 5 bases, with 15 bases between. CDR1 and CDR2 (germline): SGDLS, YYNGEE. CDR3: CASSVGTSAGDTQYF. The DNA of the CDR3 is TGTGCCAGCAGCGTTGGGACTTCTGCGGGAGATACGCAGTATTTT. The entire variable domain, with the rest obtained from reference TRBV9 and TRBJ2-3, is as follows: DSGVTQTPKHLITATGQRVTLRCSPRSGDLSVYWYQQSLDQGLQFLIQYYNGEERAKGNILERFSAQQFPDLHSELNLSSLELGDSALYFCASSVGTSAGDTQYFGPGTRLTVL.

This clone has a single count. This chain joins TRBV18 and TRBJ2-5; the match to TRBD1 covers 7 bases. The germline V gene encodes CDR1 KGHSH and CDR2 LQKENI. The V gene end was trimmed by 4 bases and the J gene end by 3 bases; junction bases not matched to a gene: 5. The CDR3 is 14 residues long. The CDR3 loop is CASSRQGSKETQYF. The CDR3 DNA reads TGTGCCAGCTCACGACAGGGATCGAAAGAGACCCAGTACTTC.

This clone was detected a few times. This chain connects TRBV7-2 to TRBJ2-5, with 9 bases matching TRBD2. Germline CDR1 is SGHTA and CDR2 is FQGNSA. CDR3 length: 14 amino acids. V lost 5 bases, J lost 5 bases, and 6 bases stayed unmatched. The CDR3 region has the DNA TGTGCCAGCAGCAGACTAGCGGAGCCGGAGACCCAGTACTTC. This translates into CASSRLAEPETQYF.

The J gene is TRBJ1-2, the V gene TRBV4-1; D is unresolved. The V and J ends lost 5 bases and 0 bases respectively, with 7 bases between them. Germline loops: CDR1 MGHRA, CDR2 YSYEKL. CDR3 length: 13 residues. The CDR3 DNA reads TGCGCCAGCAGCGAAGTCGCTAACTATGGCTACACCTTC. Amino acid sequence: CASSEVANYGYTF.

The chain is built from TRBV30 and TRBJ2-2, with 11 nucleotides matching TRBD1. V gave up 0 bases and J gave up 6 bases; unmatched junction bases: 3. The germline V gene has CDR1 GTSNPN and CDR2 SVGIG (reference sequence). The CDR3 is 15 amino acids. The DNA for the CDR3 is TGTGCCTGGAGTGTACCGGGACAGGGGGCCGGGGAGCTGTTTTTT. It translates to CAWSVPGQGAGELFF.

CDR3 region: CASSSNMNEQFF. CDR3 sequence (DNA): TGCGCCAGCAGCTCGAACATGAATGAGCAGTTCTTC. This chain connects TRBV5-1 to TRBJ2-1; no clear D. This CDR3 region has 12 residues. The V gene's germline CDR1 is SGHRS and CDR2 YFSETQ. Trimming pared 3 bases from V and 7 bases from J, leaving 8 bases between.

V and J are TRBV5-1 and TRBJ2-5; D ambiguous. V lost 0 bases and J lost 7, with 16 bases in between. There are 15 residues in the CDR3. In germline, CDR1 is SGHRS, CDR2 YFSETQ. CDR3 in DNA: TGCGCCAGCAGCTTGGAGAACGGAGCCCGTGGGACCCAGTACTTC. Amino acid sequence: CASSLENGARGTQYF.

This clone was observed once. The chain is built from TRBV4-3 and TRBJ2-3; 7 nucleotides line up with TRBD1. Germline V CDR1 and CDR2: LGHNA, YSLEER. The CDR3 is made up of 18 amino acids. J was trimmed by 2 bases and V by 0 bases; bases with no gene match: 11. CDR3 loop: CASSQDQNRQGPTDTQYF. The DNA of the CDR3 is TGCGCCAGCAGCCAAGACCAAAACAGACAGGGACCCACAGATACGCAGTATTTT.

This chain joins TRBV15 and TRBJ1-2, with 8 nucleotides matching TRBD1. Germline assignment: CDR1 LNHNV and CDR2 YYDKDF (reference sequence). The junction had 9 bases not matched to a gene; V was cut back by 3 bases and J by 3 bases. The CDR3 is 16 amino acids. In DNA, the CDR3 is TGTGCCACCAGCAGGGGGACAGGCCCGAAACACTATGGCTACACCTTC. Encoded protein: CATSRGTGPKHYGYTF. Based on the CDR3 plus reference TRBV15 and TRBJ1-2, the full variable domain is DAMVIQNPRYQVTQFGKPVTLSCSQTLNHNVMYWYQQKSSQAPKLLFHYYDKDFNNEADTPDNFQSRRPNTSFCFLDIRSPGLGDTAMYLCATSRGTGPKHYGYTFGSGTRLTVV.

The V and J genes are TRBV19 and TRBJ2-3, with 9 bases aligning to TRBD2. The V segment lost 5 bases and the J segment 2 bases; nucleotides outside the gene matches: 8. This CDR3 has 16 amino acids. Germline V gene data show CDR1 as LNHDA and CDR2 as SQIVND (reference sequence). CDR3 sequence reads: CASSPGLAEITDTQYF. CDR3 DNA: TGTGCCAGTAGTCCGGGACTAGCAGAGATCACAGATACGCAGTATTTT.

The chain links TRBV27 to TRBJ1-4, with D perhaps matching TRBD1 (5 bases). The CDR3 sequence is 15 residues long. The germline V gene has CDR1 MNHEY and CDR2 SMNVEV (reference sequence). V was clipped by 6 bases and J by 0 bases, with 11 bases between them. The CDR3, as DNA: TGTGCCAGCAGCCCCAGGGCAGCAACTAATGAAAAACTGTTTTTT. It is translated as CASSPRAATNEKLFF.

The chain is built from TRBV7-3 and TRBJ2-1, with D perhaps TRBD1 (5 bases). This CDR3 contains 14 residues. Trimming cost V 2 bases and J 5 bases, with 10 bases left between them. The germline gives CDR1 SGHTA, CDR2 FQGTGA. CDR3: CASSLSGAHNEQFF. The CDR3 DNA reads as TGTGCCAGCAGCTTATCTGGGGCACACAATGAGCAGTTCTTC.